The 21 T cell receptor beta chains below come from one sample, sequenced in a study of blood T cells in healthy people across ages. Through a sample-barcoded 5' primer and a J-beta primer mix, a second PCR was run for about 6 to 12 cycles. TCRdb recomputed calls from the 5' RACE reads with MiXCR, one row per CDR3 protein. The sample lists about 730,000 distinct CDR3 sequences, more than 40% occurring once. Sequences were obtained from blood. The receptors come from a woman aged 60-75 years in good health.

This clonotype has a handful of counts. CDR3 region: CASSADASGRFPQETQYF. The CDR3 region has the DNA TGTGCCAGCAGCGCCGACGCCAGCGGGAGATTCCCGCAAGAGACCCAGTACTTC. The chain is built from TRBV21-1 and TRBJ2-5; the table's D call of TRBD2 was not tested on the DNA. TRBV21-1 is marked as a pseudogene. The CDR3 length is 18 residues.

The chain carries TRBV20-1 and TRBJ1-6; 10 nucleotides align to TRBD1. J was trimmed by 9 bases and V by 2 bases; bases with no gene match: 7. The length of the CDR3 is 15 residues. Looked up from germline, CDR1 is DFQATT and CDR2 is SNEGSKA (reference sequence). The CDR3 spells CSARTGQGNSSPLHF. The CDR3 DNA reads TGCAGTGCTAGAACGGGACAGGGGAATAGTTCACCCCTCCACTTT.

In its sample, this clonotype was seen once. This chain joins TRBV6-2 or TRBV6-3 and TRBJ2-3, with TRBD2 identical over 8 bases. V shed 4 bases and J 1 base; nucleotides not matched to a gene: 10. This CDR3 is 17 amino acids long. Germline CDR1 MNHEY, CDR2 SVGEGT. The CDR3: CASSSLKGRGGTDTQYF. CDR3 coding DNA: TGTGCCAGCAGTTCCCTAAAGGGGCGGGGGGGCACAGATACGCAGTATTTT.

The CDR3 loop is CASSVTSGEQYF. CDR3 coding DNA: TGTGCCAGCAGCGTAACTAGTGGGGAGCAGTACTTC. The genes are TRBV7-2 and TRBJ2-7, with D possibly TRBD2 on 5 matching bases. Germline V CDR1 and CDR2: SGHTA, FQGNSA. V lost 5 bases, J lost 7 bases, and 12 bases lay in between. The CDR3 runs 12 residues.

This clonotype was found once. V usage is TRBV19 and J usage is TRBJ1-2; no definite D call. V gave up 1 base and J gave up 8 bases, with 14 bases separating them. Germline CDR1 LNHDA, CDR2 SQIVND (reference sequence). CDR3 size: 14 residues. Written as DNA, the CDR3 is TGTGCCAGTAGTATAGGACCGGAGATGACGGGCTACACCTTC. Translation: CASSIGPEMTGYTF.

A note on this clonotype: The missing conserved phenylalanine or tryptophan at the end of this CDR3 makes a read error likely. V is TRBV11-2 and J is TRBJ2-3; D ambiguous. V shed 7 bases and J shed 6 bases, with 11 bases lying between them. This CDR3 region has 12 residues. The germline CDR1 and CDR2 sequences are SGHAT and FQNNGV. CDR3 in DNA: TGTGCCAGCACTGAGGAATCGGATACGCAGTATTCT. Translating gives CASTEESDTQYS.

The CDR3: CASSEAGREQFF. CDR3 in DNA: TGTGCCAGCAGTGAAGCGGGGCGGGAGCAGTTCTTC. V gene TRBV6-1 combines with J gene TRBJ2-1, with D possibly matching TRBD1 (5 bases). This CDR3 has 12 amino acids. V gave up 0 bases and J gave up 10 bases, with 7 bases separating them. CDR1 and CDR2 (germline): MNHNS, SASEGT.

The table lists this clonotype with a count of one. CDR3 protein: CASSQGIRERLLGVQFF. CDR3 bases: TGTGCCAGCAGCCAAGGGATCCGGGAGCGACTCCTTGGTGTGCAGTTCTTC. The chain has TRBV3-1 and TRBJ2-1; D might be TRBD2 (6 bases). The CDR3 runs 17 residues. Trimming left V 1 base short and J 12 bases short, with 25 bases between. CDR1 LGHDT and CDR2 YNNKEL come from the germline V gene (reference sequence).

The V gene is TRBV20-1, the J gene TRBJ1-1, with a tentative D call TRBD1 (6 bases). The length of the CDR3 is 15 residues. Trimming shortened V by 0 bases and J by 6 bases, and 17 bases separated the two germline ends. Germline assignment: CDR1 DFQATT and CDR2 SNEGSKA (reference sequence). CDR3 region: CSARDHVRGTPEAFF. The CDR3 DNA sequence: TGCAGTGCTAGAGATCACGTCAGGGGAACCCCTGAAGCTTTCTTT.

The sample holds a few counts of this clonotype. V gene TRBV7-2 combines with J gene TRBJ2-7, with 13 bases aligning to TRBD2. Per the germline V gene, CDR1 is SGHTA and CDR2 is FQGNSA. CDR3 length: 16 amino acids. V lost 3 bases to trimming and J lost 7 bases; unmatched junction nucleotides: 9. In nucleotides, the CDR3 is TGTGCCAGCAGCTTCCTGTCGACTAGCGGGAGGAATGAGCAGTACTTC. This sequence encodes CASSFLSTSGRNEQYF.

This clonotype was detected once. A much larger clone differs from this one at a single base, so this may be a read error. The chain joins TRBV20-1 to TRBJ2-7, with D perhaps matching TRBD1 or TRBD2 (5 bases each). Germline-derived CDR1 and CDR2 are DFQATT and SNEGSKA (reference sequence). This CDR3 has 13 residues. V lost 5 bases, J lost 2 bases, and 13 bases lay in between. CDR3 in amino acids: CSAGGTGAYEQYF. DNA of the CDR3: TGCAGTGCTGGAGGAACAGGAGCCTACGAGCAGTACTTC.

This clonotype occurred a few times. CDR3 loop: CASNLAGGLGEQFF. CDR3 coding DNA: TGTGCCAGCAACCTAGCGGGGGGGCTTGGAGAGCAGTTCTTC. V and J are TRBV6-2 or TRBV6-3 and TRBJ2-1, with 12 bases fitting TRBD2. The CDR3 has 14 amino acids. The germline CDR1 and CDR2 sequences are MNHEY and SVGEGT. Trimming took 7 bases from V and 10 from J; bases not matched to a gene: 8.

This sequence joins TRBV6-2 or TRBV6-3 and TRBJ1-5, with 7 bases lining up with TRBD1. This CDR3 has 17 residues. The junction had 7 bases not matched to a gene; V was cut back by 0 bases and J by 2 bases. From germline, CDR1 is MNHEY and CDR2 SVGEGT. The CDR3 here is CASSYSPKGAGNQPQHF. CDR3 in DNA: TGTGCCAGCAGTTACTCGCCGAAGGGGGCAGGCAATCAGCCCCAGCATTTT.

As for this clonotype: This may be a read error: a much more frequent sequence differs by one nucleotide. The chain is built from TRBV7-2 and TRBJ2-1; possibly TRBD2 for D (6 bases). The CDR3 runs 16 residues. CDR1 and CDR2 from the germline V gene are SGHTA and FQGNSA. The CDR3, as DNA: TGTGCCAGCAGCGCGCTAGCGTCGAGCTCCTACAGTGAGCAGTTCTTC. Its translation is CASSALASSSYSEQFF.

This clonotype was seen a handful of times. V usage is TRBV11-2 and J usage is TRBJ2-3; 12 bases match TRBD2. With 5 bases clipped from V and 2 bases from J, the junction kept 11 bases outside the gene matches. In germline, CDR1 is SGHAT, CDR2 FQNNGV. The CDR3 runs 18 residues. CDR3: CASSTTSGGPVYTDTQYF. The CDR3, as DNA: TGTGCCAGCAGCACAACTAGCGGGGGGCCGGTATACACAGATACGCAGTATTTT.

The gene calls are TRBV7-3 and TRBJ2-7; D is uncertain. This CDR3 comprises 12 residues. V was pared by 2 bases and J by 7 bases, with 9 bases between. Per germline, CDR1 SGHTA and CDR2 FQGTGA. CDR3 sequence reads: CASSLAPNEQYF. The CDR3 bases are TGTGCCAGCAGCTTAGCCCCTAATGAGCAGTACTTC. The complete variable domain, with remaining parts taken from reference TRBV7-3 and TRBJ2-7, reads GAGVSQTPSNKVTEKGKYVELRCDPISGHTALYWYRQSLGQGPEFLIYFQGTGAADDSGLPNDRFFAVRPEGSVSTLKIQRTERGDSAVYLCASSLAPNEQYFGPGTRLTVT.

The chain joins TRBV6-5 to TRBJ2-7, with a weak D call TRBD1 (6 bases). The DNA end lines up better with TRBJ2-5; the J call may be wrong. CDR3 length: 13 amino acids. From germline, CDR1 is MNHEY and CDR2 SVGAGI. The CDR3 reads CASKKTQGETQYF. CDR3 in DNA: TGTGCCAGCAAAAAGACCCAGGGGGAGACCCAGTACTTC.

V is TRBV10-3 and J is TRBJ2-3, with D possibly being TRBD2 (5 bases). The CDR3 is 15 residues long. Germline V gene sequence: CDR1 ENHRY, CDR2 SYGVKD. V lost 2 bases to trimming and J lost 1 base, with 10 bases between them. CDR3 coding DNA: TGTGCCATCAGTGAGGGTAGCGCGCGCACAGATACGCAGTATTTT. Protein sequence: CAISEGSARTDTQYF.

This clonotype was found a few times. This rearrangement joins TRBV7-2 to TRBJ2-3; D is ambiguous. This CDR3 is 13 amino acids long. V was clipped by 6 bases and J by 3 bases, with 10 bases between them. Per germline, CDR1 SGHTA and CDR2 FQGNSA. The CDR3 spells CASSLNPTDTQYF. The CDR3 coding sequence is TGTGCCAGCAGTTTAAACCCAACAGATACGCAGTATTTT.

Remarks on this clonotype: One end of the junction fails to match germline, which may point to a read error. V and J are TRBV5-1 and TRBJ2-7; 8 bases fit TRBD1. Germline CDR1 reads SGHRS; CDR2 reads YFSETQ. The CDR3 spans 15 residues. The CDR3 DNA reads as TGCACCAGCAGCTTCAACCAGGGGGCCGCCTACGAGCAGTACTTC. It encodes CTSSFNQGAAYEQYF. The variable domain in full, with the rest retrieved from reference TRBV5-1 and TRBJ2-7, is KAGVTQTPRYLIKTRGQQVTLSCSPISGHRSVSWYQQTPGQGLQFLFEYFSETQRNKGNFPGRFSGRQFSNSRSEMNVSTLELGDSALYLCTSSFNQGAAYEQYFGPGTRLTVT.

The CDR3 bases are TGCAGCGTTCGGGAGTCCGGGGAGCTGTTTTTT. This encodes CSVRESGELFF. The gene calls are TRBV29-1 and TRBJ2-2; D is possibly TRBD2 (6 bases). The germline V and J ends were trimmed by 5 bases and 6 bases, with 7 bases remaining between them. Germline assignment: CDR1 SQVTM and CDR2 ANQGSEA. The CDR3 runs 11 residues.